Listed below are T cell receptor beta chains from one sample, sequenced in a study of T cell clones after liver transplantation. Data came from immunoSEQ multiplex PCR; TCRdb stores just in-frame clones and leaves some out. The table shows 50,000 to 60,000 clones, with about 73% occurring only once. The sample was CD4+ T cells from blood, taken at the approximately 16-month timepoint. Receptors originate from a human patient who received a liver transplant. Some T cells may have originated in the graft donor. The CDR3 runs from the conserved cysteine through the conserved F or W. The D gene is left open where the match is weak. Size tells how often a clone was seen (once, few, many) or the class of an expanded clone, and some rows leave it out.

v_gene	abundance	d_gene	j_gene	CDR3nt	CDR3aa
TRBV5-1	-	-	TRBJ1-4	TGCGCCAGCAGCGTGGGACTGATGCAGGGTGAAAAACTGTTTTTT	CASSVGLMQGEKLFF
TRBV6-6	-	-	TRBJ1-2	TGTGCCAGCAGTTACTCGAGGGGAAAAGTTGGCTACACCTTC	CASSYSRGKVGYTF
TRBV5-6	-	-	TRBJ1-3	TGTGCCAGCAGCTTGGGGGAGACAAGACGCTCTGGAAACACCATATATTTT	CASSLGETRRSGNTIYF
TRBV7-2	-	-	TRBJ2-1	TGTGCCAGCAGCAAGGAGTCCTACAATGAGCAGTTCTTC	CASSKESYNEQFF
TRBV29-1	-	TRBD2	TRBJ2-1	TGCAGCGTTGATGCTAGCGGGATCAACAATGAGCAGTTCTTC	CSVDASGINNEQFF
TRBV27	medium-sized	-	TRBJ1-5	TGTGCCAGCAGGATACGGGGGGATTATAGCAATCAGCCCCAGCATTTT	CASRIRGDYSNQPQHF
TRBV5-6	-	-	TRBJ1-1	TGTGCCAGCAGCGGGGGGTTTGGCGACACTGAAGCTTTCTTT	CASSGGFGDTEAFF
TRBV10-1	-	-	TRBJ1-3	TGCGCCAGCAGTTTAAGGGTCCATTTTGTCACTTTACGCCGTCTGCTACTCTCTGGAAACACCATATATTTT	CASSLRVHFVTLRRLLLSGNTIYF
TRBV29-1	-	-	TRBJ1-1	TGCAGCGTTGAGCGGGACAAGAACACTGAAGCTTTCTTT	CSVERDKNTEAFF
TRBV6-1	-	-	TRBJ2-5	TGTGCCAGCAGTGTGAGACAGAGGGAGACCCAGTACTTC	CASSVRQRETQYF
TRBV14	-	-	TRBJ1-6	TGTGCCAGCAGCCGGGCAGGGAATAATTCACCCCTCCACTTT	CASSRAGNNSPLHF
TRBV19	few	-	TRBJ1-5	TGTGCCAGTAGTATAGCGCCGGCAGTAGGTCATCAGCCCCAGCATTTT	CASSIAPAVGHQPQHF
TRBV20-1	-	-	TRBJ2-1	TGCAGTGCTAGTTATCAACATGAGCAGTTCTTC	CSASYQHEQFF
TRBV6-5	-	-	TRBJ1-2	TGTGCCACCTCCAAAGGGGGTGCGACTAGCTATGGCTACACCTTC	CATSKGGATSYGYTF
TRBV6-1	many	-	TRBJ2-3	TGTGCCAGCAGTGAAGCGGGGGGGGCAGGGCCCACAGATACGCAGTATTTT	CASSEAGGAGPTDTQYF
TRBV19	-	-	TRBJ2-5	TGTGCCAGTAGTATTGAAGGGGTGGGTTGGGAGACCCAGTACTTC	CASSIEGVGWETQYF
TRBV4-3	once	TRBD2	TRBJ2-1	TGCGCCAGCAGCCCCGGGGAAGCGGGAGGCCAAGAAGGGCAGTTCTTC	CASSPGEAGGQEGQFF
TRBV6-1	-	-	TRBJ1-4	TGTGCCAGCAAGGTAGGAGGGAGTGGTGAAAAACTGTTTTTT	CASKVGGSGEKLFF
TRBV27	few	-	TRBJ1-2	TGTGCCAGCAGCTCTTGGCAGGGTCCGAGGGATAACTATGGCTACACCTTC	CASSSWQGPRDNYGYTF
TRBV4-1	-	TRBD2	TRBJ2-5	TGCGCCAGCAGCCAAGATAACCTCGGGGGGATGTCAGAGACCCAGTACTTC	CASSQDNLGGMSETQYF
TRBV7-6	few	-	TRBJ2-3	TGTGCCAGCAGCTTAAACCCGACAGTCACAGATACGCAGTATTTT	CASSLNPTVTDTQYF
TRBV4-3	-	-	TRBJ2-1	TGCGCCAGCAGCCAAGGACTTACTAGCACCCAGGAGTTCTTC	CASSQGLTSTQEFF
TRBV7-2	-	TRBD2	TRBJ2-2	TGTGCCAGCAGCTCAGGACTAGCGGGAGGTTCATACACCGGGGAGCTGTTTTTT	CASSSGLAGGSYTGELFF
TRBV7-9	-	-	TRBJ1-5	TGTGCCAGCAGCTTAGGGGACACTAGTCAGCCCCAGCATTTT	CASSLGDTSQPQHF
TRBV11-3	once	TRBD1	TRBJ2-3	TGTGCCAGCAGCTCAGGGGGCGCGGGTACGCAGTATTTT	CASSSGGAGTQYF
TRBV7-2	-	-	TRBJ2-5	TGTGCCAGCAGCTTAGACCGTGAGACCCAGTACTTC	CASSLDRETQYF
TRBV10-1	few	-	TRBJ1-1	TGCGCCAGCAGTGAGTTATGCAGGGAAGACACTGAAGCTTTCTTT	CASSELCREDTEAFF